One sample yielded the 2 T cell receptor beta chains listed below, sequenced in a study of CD4 T cells in relation to SARS-CoV-2 and coronaviruses. CD4+ T cells from unexposed donors were obtained before the COVID-19 pandemic (2011-2018). After around nine days of culture, CD4+ T cells were isolated. No cognate antigen is known for these TCRs. TCRdb's copy holds only in-frame clones and misses some; the assay was immunoSEQ multiplex PCR. The sample shows approximately 20,000 clones, roughly 77% of them seen only once. Sequencing was performed on CD4+ T cells from PBMCs, cultured in vitro. These receptors were obtained from a human donor in good health.

This clone was found once. The chain employs TRBV2 and TRBJ2-5; D gene uncertain. The length of the CDR3 is 14 residues. Germline-derived CDR1 and CDR2 are SNHLY and FYNNEI. The V end lost 8 bases, the J end lost 0 bases, and 13 bases lay between the germline ends. CDR3 loop: CASLGLTYQETQYF. CDR3 DNA sequence: TGTGCCAGCTTGGGGTTGACGTACCAAGAGACCCAGTACTTC.

The genes are TRBV6-5 and TRBJ2-1; D gene unclear. V dropped 0 bases and J dropped 0 bases, with 6 bases sitting between them. Germline assignment: CDR1 MNHEY and CDR2 SVGAGI. CDR3 length equals 15 residues. The CDR3, as DNA: TGTGCCAGCAGTTACTCTGGGGTCTCCTACAATGAGCAGTTCTTC. This gives the protein CASSYSGVSYNEQFF.